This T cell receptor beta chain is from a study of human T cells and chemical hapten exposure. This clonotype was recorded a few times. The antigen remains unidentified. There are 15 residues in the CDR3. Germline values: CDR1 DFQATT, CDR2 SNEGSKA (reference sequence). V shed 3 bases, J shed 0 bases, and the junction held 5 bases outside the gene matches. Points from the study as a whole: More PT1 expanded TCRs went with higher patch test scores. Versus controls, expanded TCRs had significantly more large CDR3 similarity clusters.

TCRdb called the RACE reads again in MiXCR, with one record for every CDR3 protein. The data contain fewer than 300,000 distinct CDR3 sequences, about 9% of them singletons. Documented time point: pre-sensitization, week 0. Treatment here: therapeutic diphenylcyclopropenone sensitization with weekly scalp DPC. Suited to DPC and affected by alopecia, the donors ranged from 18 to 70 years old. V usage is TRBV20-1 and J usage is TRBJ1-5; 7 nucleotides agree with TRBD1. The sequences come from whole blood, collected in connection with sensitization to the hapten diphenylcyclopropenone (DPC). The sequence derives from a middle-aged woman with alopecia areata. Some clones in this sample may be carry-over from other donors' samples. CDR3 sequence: CSASLTGNSNQPQHF. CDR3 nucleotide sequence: TGCAGTGCTAGTTTGACAGGGAATAGCAATCAGCCCCAGCATTTT.